The 25 T cell receptor beta chains given below trace back to one sample, sequenced in a study of cytomegalovirus exposure and HLA in healthy donors. The PCR was carried out with 60 Vbeta primers and 13 Jbeta primers. The data were produced by immunoSEQ multiplex PCR, yet TCRdb's version contains in-frame clones alone and is incomplete. The listing records some 120,000 clones. Sequences were obtained from PBMCs. The receptor source for this set is a man between 18 and 29 years old in good health and CMV-seronegative.

The CDR3 nucleotides are TGCGCCAGCAGCCCCACAGGGGTCCCCTACGAGCAGTACTTC. Protein product: CASSPTGVPYEQYF. V is TRBV5-1 and J is TRBJ2-7, with 7 bases matching TRBD1. Germline V gene lookup returns CDR1 SGHRS and CDR2 YFSETQ. With 4 bases clipped from V and 2 bases from J, the junction kept 6 bases outside the gene matches. There are 14 residues in the CDR3.

The V and J genes are TRBV27 and TRBJ2-7; 8 bases align to TRBD1. CDR3 length: 15 residues. The V gene's germline CDR1 is MNHEY and CDR2 SMNVEV (reference sequence). Unmatched junction bases numbered 5, after V lost 2 bases and J lost 2 bases. CDR3 DNA sequence: TGTGCCAGCAGTTTAAAGGGACAGGTGCCCTACGAGCAGTACTTC. It specifies CASSLKGQVPYEQYF.

CDR3 coding DNA: TGTGCCAGCAGTTACTCACTAGCGGGGAGGTCCTACGAGCAGTACTTC. Translation: CASSYSLAGRSYEQYF. The V and J genes are TRBV6-6 and TRBJ2-7; TRBD2 agrees at 10 bases. This CDR3 comprises 16 residues. V trimming: 0 bases; J trimming: 1 base; junction bases outside the gene matches: 3. Germline V gives CDR1 MNHNY, CDR2 SVGAGI (reference sequence).

The chain couples TRBV7-2 to TRBJ2-7, with 7 bases matching TRBD1. The V segment lost 1 base and the J segment 1 base; nucleotides outside the gene matches: 4. The CDR3 runs to 15 residues. CDR1 and CDR2 from the germline V gene are SGHTA and FQGNSA. This chain's CDR3 is CASSLGQGVSYEQYF. The DNA for the CDR3 is TGTGCCAGCAGCTTAGGCCAGGGGGTATCCTACGAGCAGTACTTC.

This chain joins TRBV6-1 and TRBJ1-1; 9 bases are a match to TRBD1. V gave up 0 bases and J gave up 6 bases; unmatched junction bases: 8. Germline V gives CDR1 MNHNS, CDR2 SASEGT. There are 16 residues in the CDR3. The CDR3 DNA is TGTGCCAGCAGTGAAGCGCTGGGGACAGGGAGACCTGAAGCTTTCTTT. It translates to CASSEALGTGRPEAFF.

This chain uses TRBV5-1 with TRBJ1-1, with TRBD1 matching 11 bases. The CDR3 is made up of 16 amino acids. CDR1 and CDR2 from the germline V gene are SGHRS and YFSETQ. Unmatched junction bases numbered 13, after V lost 8 bases and J lost 4 bases. The CDR3 spells CARVNKDRGRRTEAFF. The CDR3 nucleotides are TGCGCCAGAGTAAATAAGGACAGGGGGCGACGCACTGAAGCTTTCTTT. Full variable domain (missing parts from reference TRBV5-1 and TRBJ1-1): KAGVTQTPRYLIKTRGQQVTLSCSPISGHRSVSWYQQTPGQGLQFLFEYFSETQRNKGNFPGRFSGRQFSNSRSEMNVSTLELGDSALYLCARVNKDRGRRTEAFFGQGTRLTVV.

The chain couples TRBV28 to TRBJ2-7, with 7 nucleotides matching TRBD2. This CDR3 has 14 amino acids. The V gene's germline CDR1 is MDHEN and CDR2 SYDVKM. V lost 8 bases, J lost 5 bases, and 12 bases stayed unmatched. CDR3 in amino acids: CASCELAAGDEQYF. The CDR3 DNA is TGTGCCAGCTGCGAGCTGGCTGCGGGGGACGAGCAGTACTTC.

This chain uses TRBV6-1 with TRBJ1-5; 9 positions agree with TRBD1. The CDR3 is 13 amino acids. The V gene end was trimmed by 8 bases and the J gene end by 4 bases; junction bases not matched to a gene: 3. Germline CDR1 is MNHNS and CDR2 is SASEGT. The CDR3: CASHRGLNQPQHF. In DNA, the CDR3 is TGTGCCAGCCACAGGGGGCTGAATCAGCCCCAGCATTTT.

The CDR3 region has the DNA TGTGCCAGCAGTGAGGGGAGAGGTAATCAGCCCCAGCATTTT. As protein: CASSEGRGNQPQHF. The chain couples TRBV6-4 to TRBJ1-5; D call uncertain. The germline gives CDR1 MRHNA, CDR2 SNTAGT. The CDR3 consists of 14 residues. The V end was cut by 3 bases, the J end by 4 bases, with 10 bases between.

This chain connects TRBV18 to TRBJ2-4; 9 nucleotides agree with TRBD2. This CDR3 has 17 residues. V trimming: 6 bases; J trimming: 2 bases; junction bases outside the gene matches: 11. Germline loops: CDR1 KGHSH, CDR2 LQKENI. The CDR3 DNA reads TGTGCCAGCTCTCCCTTTATGGCTAGCGGGACCAAAAACATTCAGTACTTC. Amino acids: CASSPFMASGTKNIQYF.

The chain employs TRBV9 and TRBJ2-5; D might be TRBD2 (6 bases). The CDR3 has 17 residues. Trimming removed 0 bases from V and 5 bases from J, with 20 bases in between. The germline V gene has CDR1 SGDLS and CDR2 YYNGEE. CDR3 in amino acids: CASSVDYGGPWGETQYF. CDR3 DNA: TGTGCCAGCAGCGTAGATTACGGGGGTCCCTGGGGGGAGACCCAGTACTTC.

The chain combines TRBV6-5 with TRBJ1-6; unclear D gene. The CDR3 is 16 amino acids. V lost 2 bases and J 7 bases, leaving 15 bases between the germline ends. Germline V gene sequence: CDR1 MNHEY, CDR2 SVGAGI. The CDR3 DNA reads TGTGCCAGCAGTTACCCCTTGGGAGGGCGGAATTCACCCCTCCACTTT. Its protein is CASSYPLGGRNSPLHF.

As to this clone: One end of the junction varies from germline; a read error may be responsible. The rearrangement links TRBV6-6 to TRBJ1-2, with 7 bases matching TRBD1. The CDR3 is made up of 15 amino acids. The germline V gene has CDR1 MNHNY and CDR2 SVGAGI (reference sequence). In DNA, the CDR3 is TGTGCCAGCAGTCCGGATGACAGGGAGTTGGATGGCTACAACTTC. It translates to CASSPDDRELDGYNF.

The chain links TRBV4-1 to TRBJ2-7; TRBD2 might be the D (5 bases). The CDR3 sequence is 15 residues long. From germline, CDR1 is MGHRA and CDR2 YSYEKL. Trimming pared 2 bases from V and 0 bases from J, leaving 11 bases between. CDR3 sequence: CASSQRSSYSYEQYF. CDR3 DNA: TGCGCCAGCAGCCAAAGATCTAGCTACTCCTACGAGCAGTACTTC.

The J gene is TRBJ2-2, the V gene TRBV5-1; D unresolved. Looked up from germline, CDR1 is SGHRS and CDR2 is YFSETQ. This CDR3 spans 13 amino acids. The V gene lost 3 bases and the J gene lost 6 bases, with 9 bases spanning the gap. As DNA, the CDR3 is TGCGCCAGCAGCTCGGAAGGAGCCGGGGAGCTGTTTTTT. It codes for CASSSEGAGELFF.

The CDR3 protein is CASSEVRGDRGSSYNSPLHF. The CDR3 DNA reads TGTGCCAGCAGTGAAGTTCGAGGAGACAGGGGGAGCTCCTATAATTCACCCCTCCACTTT. The chain joins TRBV6-1 to TRBJ1-6, with 9 bases aligning to TRBD1. With V trimmed by 1 base and J by 0 bases, 10 bases remained unmatched. The germline CDR1 and CDR2 sequences are MNHNS and SASEGT. The CDR3 runs to 20 residues.

The V gene is TRBV2, the J gene TRBJ1-2; 7 nucleotides align to TRBD1. The CDR3 has 14 residues. The germline V gene has CDR1 SNHLY and CDR2 FYNNEI. The V segment lost 8 bases and the J segment 0 bases; nucleotides outside the gene matches: 6. The CDR3 DNA follows: TGTGCCAGCGGTAGAGGGACAGCTAACTATGGCTACACCTTC. Its translation is CASGRGTANYGYTF.

The chain links TRBV29-1 to TRBJ2-2; TRBD1 matches 9 bases. The CDR3 length is 12 residues. Per germline, CDR1 SQVTM and CDR2 ANQGSEA. The CDR3 DNA reads as TGCGGGGGACAGGGATACACCGGGGAGCTGTTTTTT. Encoded protein: CGGQGYTGELFF.

The chain couples TRBV27 to TRBJ2-1, with TRBD2 as a possible D gene (5 bases). Germline V lookup: CDR1 MNHEY, CDR2 SMNVEV (reference sequence). The CDR3 contains 16 residues. Trimming removed 3 bases at V and 0 bases at J, with 12 bases between. The CDR3 DNA follows: TGTGCCAGCAGTTTTTTAGCGTCTAGCTCCTACAATGAGCAGTTCTTC. As protein: CASSFLASSSYNEQFF.

The gene calls are TRBV5-5 and TRBJ2-7; D may be TRBD2 (5 bases). Between the trimmed V and J ends, which lost 1 base and 6 bases, there was a span of 11 bases. This CDR3 is built from 13 residues. Germline-derived CDR1 and CDR2 are SGHKS and YYEKEE (reference sequence). CDR3: CASSLTGWFEQYF. CDR3 sequence (DNA): TGTGCCAGCAGCTTGACGGGGTGGTTCGAGCAGTACTTC.

The chain is built from TRBV7-9 and TRBJ2-3; D perhaps matches TRBD1 (5 bases). CDR3 length: 14 amino acids. V was clipped by 2 bases and J by 3 bases, with 9 bases between them. Germline V CDR1 and CDR2: SEHNR, FQNEAQ (reference sequence). DNA for the CDR3: TGTGCCAGCAGCTTATCTCAGGGTACAGATACGCAGTATTTT. Translated: CASSLSQGTDTQYF.

V gene TRBV19 combines with J gene TRBJ1-1, with D perhaps matching TRBD1 (5 bases). This CDR3 is 14 amino acids long. V was shortened by 3 bases and J by 3 bases, with 11 bases between the two germline ends. Germline loops: CDR1 LNHDA, CDR2 SQIVND (reference sequence). In DNA form, the CDR3 reads TGTGCCAGTAGTATGTGGGGGGTCCACACTGAAGCTTTCTTT. Amino acids: CASSMWGVHTEAFF. The full variable domain, rest sourced from reference TRBV19 and TRBJ1-1, is DGGITQSPKYLFRKEGQNVTLSCEQNLNHDAMYWYRQDPGQGLRLIYYSQIVNDFQKGDIAEGYSVSREKKESFPLTVTSAQKNPTAFYLCASSMWGVHTEAFFGQGTRLTVV.

V gene TRBV28 combines with J gene TRBJ1-2; 9 nucleotides line up with TRBD1. The germline CDR1 and CDR2 sequences are MDHEN and SYDVKM. Unmatched junction bases numbered 2, after V lost 4 bases and J lost 2 bases. The CDR3 loop spans 14 amino acids. CDR3 region: CASSWTGANYGYTF. The DNA for the CDR3 is TGTGCCAGCAGTTGGACAGGGGCCAACTATGGCTACACCTTC.

The rearrangement joins TRBV7-2 to TRBJ1-2; D is unresolved. The V end was cut by 3 bases, the J end by 2 bases, with 7 bases between. Per germline, CDR1 SGHTA and CDR2 FQGNSA. The CDR3 is 13 amino acids. CDR3 amino acids: CASSLATNYGYTF. In DNA form, the CDR3 reads TGTGCCAGCAGCTTGGCGACAAACTATGGCTACACCTTC.

The CDR3, as DNA: TGTGCCAGCAGCTTCCGACAGGGGGCGAAAAACACCATATATTTT. Translation: CASSFRQGAKNTIYF. J is TRBJ1-3 and V is TRBV5-4, with 10 bases matching TRBD1. The CDR3 is made up of 15 amino acids. Germline V gene lookup returns CDR1 SGHNT and CDR2 YYREEE (reference sequence). V lost 2 bases and J lost 6; bases outside the gene matches: 5.